One sample yielded the 17 T cell receptor beta chains listed below, sequenced in a study of blood T cells in healthy people across ages. A second PCR, run for 7 to 11 cycles, used a sample-barcoded 5' primer plus a J-beta primer mix. Each CDR3 protein is one row after TCRdb ran MiXCR on the 5' RACE reads. The sample lists more than 800,000 distinct CDR3 sequences, more than 35% occurring once. The sequenced sample was blood. These receptors originate from a woman aged 55-70 years in good health.

This clonotype showed up just once. The gene calls are TRBV24-1 and TRBJ1-3, with D unresolved. Between the trimmed V and J ends, which lost 4 bases and 3 bases, there was a span of 9 bases. Germline V lookup: CDR1 KGHDR, CDR2 SFDVKD. This CDR3 contains 14 residues. CDR3 sequence: CATSDRARGNTIYF. DNA for the CDR3: TGTGCCACCAGTGACCGTGCTCGTGGAAACACCATATATTTT.

In the case of this clonotype: This sequence may be a read error, since a much larger clone differs from it by one base. The V call is TRBV2, the J call TRBJ2-7; D is unresolved. Germline V gene lookup returns CDR1 SNHLY and CDR2 FYNNEI. This CDR3 has 10 residues. Trimming cost V 5 bases and J 6 bases, with 5 bases left between them. In DNA form, the CDR3 reads TGTGCCAGCAGTAAATCCGAGCAGTACTTC. It yields the protein CASSKSEQYF.

This chain links TRBV29-1 with TRBJ1-5; D remains ambiguous. Trimming shortened V by 4 bases and J by 0 bases, and 7 bases separated the two germline ends. CDR1 is SQVTM and CDR2 is ANQGSEA in the germline V gene. The CDR3 has 13 amino acids. CDR3 loop: CSVARDSNQPQHF. The DNA for the CDR3 is TGCAGCGTTGCCCGGGATAGCAATCAGCCCCAGCATTTT.

As to this clonotype: One end of the junction varies from germline; a read error may be responsible. CDR3 nucleotide sequence: TGTGCCAGCAGCACCCAGACTAGCGGATCCTGCAATGAGCAGTTCTTC. Translation: CASSTQTSGSCNEQFF. The chain recombines TRBV7-2 with TRBJ2-1; 9 bases agree with TRBD2. Germline CDR1 and CDR2: SGHTA and FQGNSA. This CDR3 is 16 amino acids long.

The chain joins TRBV7-9 to TRBJ2-1, with 11 nucleotides matching TRBD2. With V trimmed by 1 base and J by 10 bases, 6 bases remained unmatched. Germline CDR1 SEHNR, CDR2 FQNEAQ (reference sequence). The CDR3 has 15 residues. The CDR3 DNA reads TGTGCCAGCAGCTTAGTACTAGCGGGAGCAAGCGAGCAGTTCTTC. The encoded protein is CASSLVLAGASEQFF.

This chain uses TRBV20-1 with TRBJ2-1, with a tentative D call TRBD2 (5 bases). Germline CDR1 reads DFQATT; CDR2 reads SNEGSKA (reference sequence). V shed 6 bases and J shed 6 bases, with 18 bases lying between them. This CDR3 is built from 14 residues. The CDR3 DNA is TGCAGTGCCCGTAGCGCCCTAGGCGGCAATGAGCAGTTCTTC. Amino acids: CSARSALGGNEQFF.

The chain joins TRBV20-1 to TRBJ1-2, with D possibly TRBD1 on 6 matching bases. The CDR3 runs to 15 residues. Trimming removed 6 bases at V and 7 bases at J, with 24 bases between. CDR1 DFQATT and CDR2 SNEGSKA come from the germline V gene (reference sequence). CDR3 protein: CSASREGVVTSGYTF. As DNA, the CDR3 is TGCAGTGCCTCTAGGGAGGGGGTGGTAACGAGTGGCTACACCTTC.

In its sample, this clonotype was seen a few times. The chain couples TRBV7-9 to TRBJ1-1, with D possibly being TRBD1 (5 bases). With 1 base removed from V and 5 bases from J, the gap between germline ends came to 11 bases. Germline CDR1 SEHNR, CDR2 FQNEAQ (reference sequence). This CDR3 comprises 14 residues. CDR3 in DNA: TGTGCCAGCAGCTTAGTTCAGGGCCAGACTGAAGCTTTCTTT. It translates to CASSLVQGQTEAFF.

This clonotype was observed a few times. The V and J genes are TRBV10-3 and TRBJ2-3, with 8 bases fitting TRBD2. Germline CDR1 is ENHRY and CDR2 is SYGVKD. The length of the CDR3 is 16 residues. Trimming cost V 10 bases and J 4 bases; bases outside gene matches: 16. The CDR3 here is CATIERLAGKADTQYF. The DNA of the CDR3 is TGTGCCACCATCGAGCGCTTAGCGGGAAAAGCAGATACGCAGTATTTT.

The chain uses TRBV29-1 and TRBJ1-1; D perhaps matches TRBD1 (6 bases). CDR1 is SQVTM and CDR2 is ANQGSEA in the germline V gene. The CDR3 is 12 residues long. Trimming pared 6 bases from V and 5 bases from J, leaving 13 bases between. CDR3: CSVTDSRTEAFF. The CDR3, as DNA: TGCAGCGTGACGGACAGTAGGACTGAAGCTTTCTTT.

This clonotype was counted a few times. The genes are TRBV5-1 and TRBJ2-1, with D perhaps matching TRBD1 or TRBD2 (5 bases each). Trimming left V 4 bases short and J 9 bases short, with 14 bases between. The CDR3 contains 13 residues. CDR1 and CDR2 (germline): SGHRS, YFSETQ. As DNA, the CDR3 is TGCGCCAGCAGCCTCCGGGACCTCCGTGAGCAGTTCTTC. Protein sequence: CASSLRDLREQFF. The whole variable domain, remainder taken from reference TRBV5-1 and TRBJ2-1, is KAGVTQTPRYLIKTRGQQVTLSCSPISGHRSVSWYQQTPGQGLQFLFEYFSETQRNKGNFPGRFSGRQFSNSRSEMNVSTLELGDSALYLCASSLRDLREQFFGPGTRLTVL.

This clonotype was seen ten or more times. This chain uses TRBV7-9 with TRBJ2-1; D perhaps matches TRBD2 (5 bases). CDR3 size: 14 residues. V dropped 0 bases and J dropped 2 bases, with 5 bases sitting between them. Germline V gene sequence: CDR1 SEHNR, CDR2 FQNEAQ (reference sequence). The CDR3 bases are TGTGCCAGCAGCTTAGCGGGAGCCTACAATGAGCAGTTCTTC. Residues: CASSLAGAYNEQFF.

This clonotype was counted only a few times. The V call is TRBV6-2 or TRBV6-3, the J call TRBJ1-1; 9 nucleotides line up with TRBD1. This CDR3 contains 15 residues. The germline gives CDR1 MNHEY, CDR2 SVGEGT. After removal of 6 bases from V and 1 base from J, the junction contained 6 bases not matched to a gene. The chain's CDR3 is CASRHTGGRNTEAFF. The CDR3 region has the DNA TGTGCCAGCAGACACACAGGGGGCAGGAACACTGAAGCTTTCTTT.

This clonotype was counted a few times. The chain couples TRBV24-1 to TRBJ2-3, with D perhaps given as TRBD1 or TRBD2 (5 bases each). Trimming cost V 3 bases and J 2 bases, with 17 bases left between them. From germline, CDR1 is KGHDR and CDR2 SFDVKD. The CDR3 is made up of 17 amino acids. CDR3 sequence reads: CATSDGGRHGVTDTQYF. The DNA for the CDR3 is TGTGCCACCAGTGATGGGGGACGGCATGGGGTCACAGATACGCAGTATTTT.

The chain links TRBV20-1 to TRBJ1-2; 9 bases fit TRBD1. The trim removed 0 bases at V and 1 base at J, leaving 9 bases unmatched. The CDR3 loop spans 17 amino acids. CDR1 and CDR2 (germline): DFQATT, SNEGSKA (reference sequence). The CDR3 region has the DNA TGCAGTGCTAGAGACGCCCGGACAGGGGAAAATAACTATGGCTACACCTTC. Translating gives CSARDARTGENNYGYTF.

This clonotype was picked up a small number of times. This chain connects TRBV7-2 to TRBJ1-5; D gene uncertain. The germline V gene encodes CDR1 SGHTA and CDR2 FQGNSA. The CDR3 totals 13 residues. The V gene lost 1 base and the J gene lost 6 bases, with 7 bases spanning the gap. Written as DNA, the CDR3 is TGTGCCAGCAGCTTAGGGGGTTTTCAGCCCCAGCATTTT. This sequence encodes CASSLGGFQPQHF.

The rearrangement links TRBV6-5 to TRBJ2-1; 8 nucleotides agree with TRBD2. There are 18 residues in the CDR3. V gave up 2 bases and J gave up 7 bases; unmatched junction bases: 16. Germline lookup yields CDR1 MNHEY and CDR2 SVGAGI. Here the CDR3 DNA reads TGTGCCAGCAGTTACGGGGCTAGCGGGCACTCTCGGAGGAATGAGCAGTTCTTC. As protein: CASSYGASGHSRRNEQFF.